This T cell receptor beta chain was captured in a study of blood T cell repertoires in COVID-19. Sequenced by immunoSEQ multiplex PCR; TCRdb stores in-frame clones only, minus some. The repertoire has roughly 290,000 clones, just under 85% of them found once; the top ten carry around 4.1%. The CDR3 is 15 amino acids. Germline V CDR1 and CDR2: MDHEN, SYDVKM. V was pared by 6 bases and J by 9 bases, with 9 bases of the junction left unmatched. The gene calls are TRBV28 and TRBJ1-6, with 9 bases aligning to TRBD1. This sequence was found in a woman aged 45 to 65 with active or convalescent COVID-19. The sequenced sample was peripheral blood. The CDR3 region is CASSRRTGAISPLHF. In nucleotides, the CDR3 is TGTGCCAGCAGCCGACGGACAGGGGCCATTTCACCCCTCCACTTT.